The following is a T cell receptor (beta chain) sequence with its context. Its antigen remains unknown. CDR1 is SGHTS and CDR2 is YDEGEE in the germline V gene. V lost 3 bases and J 5 bases, leaving 23 bases between the germline ends. The CDR3 is 17 amino acids. The sample comes from a study of shared clonotypes between healthy human individuals. General study results and limits: Relative to memory subsets, naive subsets generally showed larger estimated richness.

The authors' processing: For the immunoSEQ data, sequences were junction-only without quality scores, so filtering differed. The table came from immunoSEQ multiplex PCR; TCRdb's copy has only in-frame clones and leaves some out. V and J calls and clone size are given by that table; D and trimming were obtained from the DNA. The sample lists about 2.3 million clones, around 92% seen once, with approximately 0.41% in the top ten. This TCR derives from a young man in good health. Some clones in this sample may be carry-over from other donors' samples. The chain employs TRBV5-8 and TRBJ2-5; a possible D gene is TRBD2 (7 bases). Sequenced material: naive CD4+ T cells from PBMCs. Indicated subset: CD45RA+ positively selected. The CDR3: CASSWGGSGTGVETQYF. As DNA, the CDR3 is TGTGCCAGCAGCTGGGGGGGCAGCGGGACGGGTGTGGAGACCCAGTACTTC.